This T cell receptor (beta chain) was recorded in a study of cytomegalovirus exposure and HLA in healthy donors. Germline V gene data show CDR1 as SSHAT and CDR2 as FNYEAQ (reference sequence). This CDR3 has 18 residues. This clone turned up a few times. Its antigen is unidentified. A junction end diverges from the germline sequence, so it may reflect a read error. General study results and limits: The study designated fewer than 200 TCR beta chains cytomegalovirus-associated.

PCR primers comprised 60 Vbeta and 13 Jbeta primers. TCRdb's copy holds only in-frame clones and misses some; the assay was immunoSEQ multiplex PCR. The sample contains roughly 49,000 clones, around 81% of which appear only once. The sequence was collected from a boy aged 5 to 17 in good health and CMV-seropositive. Specimen: PBMCs. The V call is TRBV7-7, the J call TRBJ2-1; TRBD2 might be the D (6 bases). The CDR3 sequence: CASSSSSGRFTPLNEQFF. The CDR3 nucleotides are TGTGCTAGCAGCTCTTCTTCGGGGAGGTTCACTCCCCTCAATGAGCAGTTCTTC.